Shown below are 26 T cell receptor beta chains from a single sample sequenced in a study of identical twins. TCRdb itself ran the 5' RACE reads through MiXCR, one entry per CDR3 protein. In the table there are around 100,000 distinct CDR3 sequences, under 6.5% of which are singletons. Sequenced: memory T cells sorted from blood. Receptor source: a woman aged 50 to 60 in good health.

This clonotype was seen ten or more times. The rearrangement uses TRBV27 and TRBJ1-2; 7 bases are shared with TRBD1. J gave up 4 bases and V 0 bases, and 2 bases lay outside the gene matches. The germline V gene encodes CDR1 MNHEY and CDR2 SMNVEV (reference sequence). The CDR3 spans 14 residues. CDR3 sequence reads: CASSLSRDSYGYTF. The CDR3 DNA reads as TGTGCCAGCAGTTTATCCCGGGACAGCTATGGCTACACCTTC.

Many counts were recorded for this clonotype. The chain has TRBV6-1 and TRBJ1-1; D possibly corresponds to TRBD1 (6 bases). The germline CDR1 and CDR2 sequences are MNHNS and SASEGT. The CDR3 totals 14 residues. Trimming cost V 1 base and J 10 bases, with 16 bases left between them. CDR3 in amino acids: CASSEEGWRQVAFF. The CDR3 nucleotides read TGTGCCAGCAGTGAAGAAGGGTGGCGACAGGTAGCTTTCTTT.

This clonotype has ten or more counts. CDR3 DNA: TGCAGTGCTAGAGATTCGCTAGCGAATACCTACGAGCAGTACTTC. The encoded protein is CSARDSLANTYEQYF. The gene calls are TRBV20-1 and TRBJ2-7; perhaps TRBD2 as D (6 bases). The CDR3 covers 15 residues. Per the germline V gene, CDR1 is DFQATT and CDR2 is SNEGSKA (reference sequence). Trimming pared 0 bases from V and 2 bases from J, leaving 14 bases between.

At least ten counts were recorded for this clonotype. The rearrangement uses TRBV12-3 or TRBV12-4 and TRBJ2-7; tentative D call: TRBD2 (5 bases). This CDR3 is built from 14 residues. Deletions cut 3 bases from V and 3 bases from J, with 12 bases between. DNA of the CDR3: TGTGCCAGCAGTTTTTCCGGCGGGTTCTACGAGCAGTACTTC. It specifies CASSFSGGFYEQYF.

V is TRBV11-2 and J is TRBJ2-7; D possibly corresponds to TRBD2 (6 bases). The V end lost 1 base, the J end lost 5 bases, and 18 bases lay between the germline ends. The length of the CDR3 is 16 residues. Looked up from germline, CDR1 is SGHAT and CDR2 is FQNNGV. DNA for the CDR3: TGTGCCAGCAGCTTAGCTGTATGGGGGAGGTCCCACGAGCAGTACTTC. This codes for CASSLAVWGRSHEQYF.

The chain combines TRBV20-1 with TRBJ2-1; 10 nucleotides line up with TRBD2. CDR1 and CDR2 from the germline V gene are DFQATT and SNEGSKA (reference sequence). Trimming took 4 bases from V and 7 from J; bases not matched to a gene: 10. The CDR3 spans 15 residues. CDR3 nucleotide sequence: TGCAGTGCTACCACTACTAGCGGGATTATTAATGAGCAGTTCTTC. Its protein is CSATTTSGIINEQFF.

The sample holds many counts of this clonotype. The chain employs TRBV6-6 and TRBJ1-1; 10 bases are a match to TRBD1. Germline V gene sequence: CDR1 MNHNY, CDR2 SVGAGI (reference sequence). The ends lost 6 bases at V and 8 bases at J; junction bases unmatched: 3. The CDR3 contains 12 residues. CDR3 residues: CASRRDRGEAFF. In DNA form, the CDR3 reads TGTGCCAGCAGACGGGACAGGGGAGAAGCTTTCTTT.

The CDR3 here is CASSLGGSALNEQFF. The CDR3 DNA is TGTGCCAGCAGCTTAGGCGGGAGTGCTCTTAATGAGCAGTTCTTC. The J gene is TRBJ2-1, the V gene TRBV7-8; 7 bases align to TRBD2. The V and J ends lost 1 base and 7 bases, in that order; junction bases with no gene match: 7. The CDR3 is made up of 15 amino acids. The V gene's germline CDR1 is SGHVS and CDR2 FQNEAQ.

This clonotype was seen only a few times. The J gene is TRBJ2-1, the V gene TRBV12-3 or TRBV12-4; 8 nucleotides agree with TRBD2. V lost 3 bases, J lost 16 bases, and 8 bases stayed unmatched. The CDR3 is 12 residues long. CDR3 residues: CASSFRGTRKFF. Written as DNA, the CDR3 is TGTGCCAGCAGTTTCAGAGGGACTAGGAAATTCTTC.

This clonotype has only a few counts. The CDR3 nucleotides read TGTGCCACCAGCAGAGAGGTCAGGCTTTTAAATGAGCAGTTCTTC. Protein: CATSREVRLLNEQFF. This chain uses TRBV15 with TRBJ2-1; the D is unclear. This CDR3 is 15 amino acids long. The ends were cut back, 0 bases at V and 7 bases at J, with 13 bases in the middle. Germline loops: CDR1 LNHNV, CDR2 YYDKDF (reference sequence).

This clonotype was counted ten times or more. This chain connects TRBV27 to TRBJ2-7; D may be TRBD2 (6 bases). The germline CDR1 and CDR2 sequences are MNHEY and SMNVEV (reference sequence). The CDR3 runs 16 residues. V lost 0 bases to trimming and J lost 0 bases, with 12 bases between them. CDR3 in amino acids: CASSLSSGLSSYEQYF. As DNA, the CDR3 is TGTGCCAGCAGTTTATCGAGCGGGCTTAGCTCCTACGAGCAGTACTTC.

This clonotype was seen repeatedly, ten times or more. The chain couples TRBV4-1 to TRBJ2-3; 14 bases agree with TRBD2. CDR1 is MGHRA, CDR2 YSYEKL, per germline. The CDR3 contains 18 residues. V shed 0 bases, J shed 4 bases, and the junction held 6 bases outside the gene matches. This CDR3 is CASSQDPPGLAGADTQYF. The CDR3 coding sequence is TGCGCCAGCAGCCAAGACCCTCCGGGACTAGCGGGAGCAGATACGCAGTATTTT.

In this sample, this clonotype turned up many times. This chain uses TRBV7-9 with TRBJ1-5, with D unclear. The germline V gene has CDR1 SEHNR and CDR2 FQNEAQ (reference sequence). This CDR3 has 15 residues. V dropped 1 base and J dropped 6 bases, with 13 bases sitting between them. The CDR3 is CASSLGVSAPQPQHF. The CDR3 nucleotides read TGTGCCAGCAGCTTAGGGGTCTCCGCCCCTCAGCCCCAGCATTTT.

This clonotype was counted only a few times. The V gene is TRBV18, the J gene TRBJ2-5; D ambiguous. CDR1 is KGHSH and CDR2 is LQKENI in the germline V gene. The CDR3 totals 14 residues. The ends were cut back, 0 bases at V and 3 bases at J, with 8 bases in the middle. CDR3 amino acids: CASSPPSRKETQYF. CDR3 DNA: TGTGCCAGCTCACCACCTTCGCGAAAAGAGACCCAGTACTTC.

In its sample, this clonotype was seen many times. The chain combines TRBV20-1 with TRBJ1-1; D gene ambiguous. Germline values: CDR1 DFQATT, CDR2 SNEGSKA (reference sequence). This CDR3 has 14 amino acids. Trimming took 1 base from V and 4 from J, leaving 13 bases between them. This CDR3 is CSARGTRGVTEAFF. DNA for the CDR3: TGCAGTGCTAGAGGGACGCGCGGGGTCACTGAAGCTTTCTTT.

This clonotype was picked up many times. The chain is built from TRBV15 and TRBJ1-5; D is ambiguous. This CDR3 has 14 residues. Per germline, CDR1 LNHNV and CDR2 YYDKDF (reference sequence). The germline V and J ends were trimmed by 5 bases and 7 bases, with 15 bases remaining between them. DNA of the CDR3: TGTGCCACCAGCTCACCCGACGCGGAACAGCCCCAGCATTTT. The encoded protein is CATSSPDAEQPQHF.

The sample holds many counts of this clonotype. The J gene is TRBJ2-5, the V gene TRBV10-1; no definite D call. The V gene's germline CDR1 is WNHNN and CDR2 SYGVQD (reference sequence). The germline V and J ends were trimmed by 0 bases and 9 bases, with 11 bases remaining between them. The CDR3 runs to 13 residues. CDR3 DNA sequence: TGCGCCAGCAGTGAGTCCAGGTCCTTGGCCCAGTACTTC. Amino acid sequence: CASSESRSLAQYF.

Ten or more counts support this clonotype. The rearrangement joins TRBV16 to TRBJ2-5, with 7 bases aligning to TRBD1. The germline V gene has CDR1 KGHSY and CDR2 FQNENV. V lost 5 bases to trimming and J lost 4 bases; unmatched junction nucleotides: 7. The CDR3 is made up of 14 amino acids. CDR3 loop: CASSKRQGPETQYF. CDR3 nucleotide sequence: TGTGCCAGCAGCAAACGACAGGGCCCAGAGACCCAGTACTTC.

This clonotype occurred many times. The genes are TRBV21-1 and TRBJ1-2. TRBV21-1 is labeled a pseudogene. This CDR3 has 12 residues. CDR3 residues: CASDEGNYGYTF. Here the CDR3 DNA reads TGTGCCAGCGACGAAGGAAACTATGGCTACACCTTC.

This clonotype showed up many times. The J gene is TRBJ1-5, the V gene TRBV19; D might be TRBD1 (6 bases). The V gene lost 7 bases and the J gene lost 7 bases, with 23 bases spanning the gap. Germline CDR1 and CDR2: LNHDA and SQIVND (reference sequence). The CDR3 totals 16 residues. The CDR3 sequence: CASNLNTGLGQQPQHF. The CDR3, as DNA: TGTGCCAGTAACCTTAACACAGGGTTAGGTCAGCAGCCCCAGCATTTT.

This clonotype has at least ten counts. The chain recombines TRBV7-2 with TRBJ2-6; TRBD1 aligns across 8 bases. The CDR3 has 18 residues. Germline lookup yields CDR1 SGHTA and CDR2 FQGNSA. J was trimmed by 1 base and V by 8 bases; bases with no gene match: 13. The CDR3 here is CASRAVTGGFSGANVLTF. The CDR3, as DNA: TGTGCCAGCCGCGCCGTAACAGGGGGATTTTCTGGGGCCAACGTCCTGACTTTC. The whole variable domain, remainder taken from reference TRBV7-2 and TRBJ2-6, is GAGVSQSPSNKVTEKGKDVELRCDPISGHTALYWYRQSLGQGLEFLIYFQGNSAPDKSGLPSDRFSAERTGGSVSTLTIQRTQQEDSAVYLCASRAVTGGFSGANVLTFGAGSRLTVL.

This clonotype was counted only a few times. The chain has TRBV20-1 and TRBJ2-3; TRBD2 agrees at 10 bases. CDR1 is DFQATT and CDR2 is SNEGSKA in the germline V gene (reference sequence). This CDR3 has 13 amino acids. V gave up 5 bases and J gave up 7 bases; unmatched junction bases: 6. The CDR3 spells CSAWLAGVNTQYF. The CDR3 DNA reads TGCAGTGCTTGGCTAGCGGGAGTAAATACGCAGTATTTT.

This clonotype occurred many times. The rearrangement joins TRBV11-1 to TRBJ2-1; no firm D call. V lost 5 bases, J lost 11 bases, and 13 bases lay in between. The CDR3 contains 12 residues. Per the germline V gene, CDR1 is SGHAT and CDR2 is FQDESV (reference sequence). The CDR3 nucleotides are TGTGCCAGCAGCATCCACACCGCGCAGCAGTTCTTC. Translated: CASSIHTAQQFF.

The chain couples TRBV28 to TRBJ1-4; D not certain. V gave up 6 bases and J gave up 10 bases, with 12 bases separating them. The CDR3 is made up of 12 amino acids. Germline V gene lookup returns CDR1 MDHEN and CDR2 SYDVKM. CDR3 sequence: CASSYPRGKLFF. CDR3 sequence (DNA): TGTGCCAGCAGCTACCCTCGTGGAAAACTGTTTTTT.

V is TRBV24-1 and J is TRBJ2-6; D ambiguous. The CDR3 length is 13 residues. CDR1 is KGHDR, CDR2 SFDVKD, per germline. Between the trimmed V and J ends, which lost 7 bases and 1 base, there was a span of 4 bases. Here the CDR3 DNA reads TGTGCCACCAGGGGGTCTGGGGCCAACGTCCTGACTTTC. Its protein is CATRGSGANVLTF.

This clonotype was observed at least ten times. For the CDR3, the DNA is TGTGCCAGCAGTCCCCGGTACTCCCCCTCTGGTGAGCAGTTCTTC. This sequence encodes CASSPRYSPSGEQFF. V usage is TRBV6-1 and J usage is TRBJ2-1; D is undetermined. The CDR3 spans 15 residues. V was clipped by 5 bases and J by 9 bases, with 20 bases between them. Germline CDR1 reads MNHNS; CDR2 reads SASEGT.